A single sample is the source of the 31 T cell receptor beta chains below, sequenced in a study of T cell responses to AZD1222 COVID-19 vaccine. Only in-frame clones appear in the TCRdb table, and some are missing; sequencing was by immunoSEQ multiplex PCR. The profile covers about 97,000 clones, with roughly 88% appearing a single time and 2.5% to 3.5% taken by the ten largest. This sample comprised peripheral blood, obtained on day 0 of AZD1222 vaccination. These receptors all come from an adult in good health.

This chain joins TRBV4-1 and TRBJ2-7; 7 positions match TRBD1. Germline V gene data show CDR1 as MGHRA and CDR2 as YSYEKL. This CDR3 is 16 amino acids long. V lost 4 bases and J lost 3; bases outside the gene matches: 12. The CDR3 protein is CASSPVVGGSIYEQYF. CDR3 in DNA: TGCGCCAGCAGCCCTGTTGTAGGGGGCTCTATCTACGAGCAGTACTTC.

The chain recombines TRBV5-5 with TRBJ2-6, with D unresolved. Trimming shortened V by 3 bases and J by 0 bases, and 13 bases separated the two germline ends. The CDR3 runs to 17 residues. Germline loops: CDR1 SGHKS, CDR2 YYEKEE (reference sequence). The CDR3 reads CASSSGPRASGANVLTF. The CDR3 bases are TGTGCCAGCAGCTCGGGCCCTCGGGCCTCTGGGGCCAACGTCCTGACTTTC.

The V gene is TRBV5-5, the J gene TRBJ1-5; D call uncertain. There are 14 residues in the CDR3. Germline CDR1 and CDR2: SGHKS and YYEKEE (reference sequence). V lost 4 bases, J lost 3 bases, and 11 bases lay in between. This chain's CDR3 is CASSPTAINQPQHF. The CDR3, as DNA: TGTGCCAGCAGCCCTACCGCGATCAATCAGCCCCAGCATTTT.

V is TRBV30 and J is TRBJ1-4; D remains ambiguous. V was pared by 2 bases and J by 5 bases, with 9 bases between. This CDR3 comprises 13 residues. The germline V gene encodes CDR1 GTSNPN and CDR2 SVGIG (reference sequence). The CDR3 DNA is TGTGCCTGGAGTCCTGGCCCCAATGAAAAACTGTTTTTT. Amino acids: CAWSPGPNEKLFF.

The genes are TRBV19 and TRBJ2-2, with no clear D. V was pared by 9 bases and J by 4 bases, with 18 bases between. The germline CDR1 and CDR2 sequences are LNHDA and SQIVND (reference sequence). This CDR3 has 15 residues. This CDR3 is CASPGPYSRTGELFF. CDR3 nucleotides: TGTGCCAGCCCCGGGCCTTACTCACGCACCGGGGAGCTGTTTTTT.

V gene TRBV6-4 combines with J gene TRBJ1-5; D might be TRBD1 (6 bases). The CDR3 is 13 residues long. Germline values: CDR1 MRHNA, CDR2 SNTAGT. V was clipped by 5 bases and J by 5 bases, with 10 bases between them. CDR3 region: CASSPGQHQPQHF. DNA of the CDR3: TGTGCCAGCAGTCCGGGACAACATCAGCCCCAGCATTTT.

V usage is TRBV6-1 and J usage is TRBJ1-1; weak D call: TRBD1 (5 bases). The V end lost 3 bases, the J end lost 0 bases, and 11 bases lay between the germline ends. The CDR3 is 15 residues long. In germline, CDR1 is MNHNS, CDR2 SASEGT. As DNA, the CDR3 is TGTGCCAGCAGTGAGGGGGGAGGGATGAACACTGAAGCTTTCTTT. It specifies CASSEGGGMNTEAFF.

The chain links TRBV5-4 to TRBJ1-1, with TRBD1 as a possible D gene (6 bases). Germline assignment: CDR1 SGHNT and CDR2 YYREEE (reference sequence). The CDR3 runs to 15 residues. V was trimmed by 3 bases and J by 3 bases, leaving 15 bases between them. In nucleotides, the CDR3 is TGTGCCAGCAGCTCAAGTGCGGGGGCCGACACTGAAGCTTTCTTT. Its protein is CASSSSAGADTEAFF.

The V gene is TRBV9, the J gene TRBJ1-2; TRBD1 might be the D (5 bases). The CDR3 contains 14 residues. V was pared by 4 bases and J by 12 bases, with 22 bases between. CDR1 and CDR2 from the germline V gene are SGDLS and YYNGEE. CDR3 amino acids: CASSSAGDGNPHTF. The CDR3 bases are TGTGCCAGCAGCTCAGCCGGGGACGGCAACCCGCACACCTTC. Filled out from reference TRBV9 and TRBJ1-2, the complete variable domain reads DSGVTQTPKHLITATGQRVTLRCSPRSGDLSVYWYQQSLDQGLQFLIQYYNGEERAKGNILERFSAQQFPDLHSELNLSSLELGDSALYFCASSSAGDGNPHTFGSGTRLTVV.

The rearrangement joins TRBV11-2 to TRBJ1-5; D not certain. Trimming took off 2 bases at V and 0 bases at J, with 11 bases between the two ends. This CDR3 spans 16 amino acids. Per germline, CDR1 SGHAT and CDR2 FQNNGV. Here the CDR3 DNA reads TGTGCCAGCAGCTTATCCGCAGGCTATAGCAATCAGCCCCAGCATTTT. It codes for CASSLSAGYSNQPQHF.

The gene calls are TRBV30 and TRBJ1-2; a weak D match, TRBD1 (5 bases). Between the trimmed V and J ends, which lost 3 bases and 2 bases, there was a span of 13 bases. Germline V CDR1 and CDR2: GTSNPN, SVGIG (reference sequence). The CDR3 extends over 14 amino acids. CDR3 bases: TGTGCCTGGAGGGCCCGGGACGGAAACTATGGCTACACCTTC. Encoded protein: CAWRARDGNYGYTF.

This clone was counted a single time. The V gene is TRBV23-1, the J gene TRBJ1-1, with 8 bases matching TRBD1. TRBV23-1 is sorted into the ORF group, with uncertain function. There are 17 residues in the CDR3. V trimming: 7 bases; J trimming: 2 bases; junction bases outside the gene matches: 15. The CDR3 region has the DNA TGCGCCAGCACCATACACTCCTTGACAGGGGAAAACACTGAAGCTTTCTTT. Translated: CASTIHSLTGENTEAFF.

The genes are TRBV2 and TRBJ2-3; no definite D call. Germline V gives CDR1 SNHLY, CDR2 FYNNEI. This CDR3 is 14 amino acids long. Trimming removed 6 bases from V and 2 bases from J, with 12 bases in between. The CDR3 sequence: CASRPGQFTDTQYF. CDR3 bases: TGTGCCAGCAGACCGGGCCAATTCACAGATACGCAGTATTTT.

The chain has TRBV7-9 and TRBJ2-7, with unresolved D. The CDR3 contains 15 residues. The germline gives CDR1 SEHNR, CDR2 FQNEAQ (reference sequence). Trimming left V 7 bases short and J 0 bases short, with 16 bases between. DNA of the CDR3: TGTGCCAGCATCCAAGGAGACACCTACTCCTACGAGCAGTACTTC. This sequence encodes CASIQGDTYSYEQYF.

The CDR3 DNA reads as TGTGCCAGCAGTGAAGTGAGGGGGTCTGGAAATGGCTACACCTTC. This encodes CASSEVRGSGNGYTF. The genes are TRBV6-1 and TRBJ1-2; possibly TRBD1 for D (6 bases). The V end lost 1 base, the J end lost 6 bases, and 15 bases lay between the germline ends. The CDR3 spans 15 residues. Germline values: CDR1 MNHNS, CDR2 SASEGT.

The chain couples TRBV19 to TRBJ1-1; 9 positions match TRBD1. V lost 1 base to trimming and J lost 7 bases; unmatched junction nucleotides: 4. The length of the CDR3 is 14 residues. In germline, CDR1 is LNHDA, CDR2 SQIVND (reference sequence). The CDR3 region has the DNA TGTGCCAGTAGTATAGGACAGGGGGGTTTTGAAGCTTTCTTT. This gives the protein CASSIGQGGFEAFF.

The J gene is TRBJ1-1, the V gene TRBV28; D is unresolved. V lost 3 bases to trimming and J lost 8 bases, with 13 bases between them. Germline V gives CDR1 MDHEN, CDR2 SYDVKM. This CDR3 spans 13 amino acids. The CDR3 loop reads CASSFPWTAEAFF. The CDR3, as DNA: TGTGCCAGCAGTTTTCCCTGGACGGCCGAAGCTTTCTTT. The full variable domain, in which reference TRBV28 and TRBJ1-1 provide the parts outside the CDR3, is DVKVTQSSRYLVKRTGEKVFLECVQDMDHENMFWYRQDPGLGLRLIYFSYDVKMKEKGDIPEGYSVSREKKERFSLILESASTNQTSMYLCASSFPWTAEAFFGQGTRLTVV.

The chain couples TRBV9 to TRBJ1-1; a possible D gene is TRBD1 (5 bases). This CDR3 comprises 15 residues. V was pared by 4 bases and J by 0 bases, with 13 bases between. Germline CDR1 reads SGDLS; CDR2 reads YYNGEE. CDR3 sequence: CASSPTRGLNTEAFF. The CDR3 coding sequence is TGTGCCAGCAGCCCGACTCGGGGACTGAACACTGAAGCTTTCTTT.

This sequence joins TRBV18 and TRBJ2-3, with D possibly TRBD1 on 6 matching bases. Trimming stripped 3 bases from V and 0 bases from J, with 7 bases between. CDR1 KGHSH and CDR2 LQKENI come from the germline V gene. CDR3 length: 14 amino acids. The CDR3 DNA follows: TGTGCCAGCTCACCGGGACAAAGCACAGATACGCAGTATTTT. It encodes CASSPGQSTDTQYF. Supplemented by reference TRBV18 and TRBJ2-3, the full variable domain reads NAGVMQNPRHLVRRRGQEARLRCSPMKGHSHVYWYRQLPEEGLKFMVYLQKENIIDESGMPKERFSAEFPKEGPSILRIQQVVRGDSAAYFCASSPGQSTDTQYFGPGTRLTVL.

The chain has TRBV28 and TRBJ1-5, with D maybe TRBD1 (5 bases). The V gene's germline CDR1 is MDHEN and CDR2 SYDVKM. Trimming shortened V by 5 bases and J by 2 bases, and 13 bases separated the two germline ends. CDR3 size: 15 residues. The CDR3 DNA is TGTGCCAGCAGTCCCACCCCGGGGGGCAATCAGCCCCAGCATTTT. This gives the protein CASSPTPGGNQPQHF.

V and J are TRBV18 and TRBJ1-2; D unclear. V shed 0 bases and J shed 0 bases, with 8 bases lying between them. Germline V gene data show CDR1 as KGHSH and CDR2 as LQKENI. The CDR3 extends over 15 amino acids. The CDR3 DNA is TGTGCCAGCTCACCACCGTCAGTTTCTAACTATGGCTACACCTTC. Protein sequence: CASSPPSVSNYGYTF. The entire variable domain, with the rest obtained from reference TRBV18 and TRBJ1-2, is as follows: NAGVMQNPRHLVRRRGQEARLRCSPMKGHSHVYWYRQLPEEGLKFMVYLQKENIIDESGMPKERFSAEFPKEGPSILRIQQVVRGDSAAYFCASSPPSVSNYGYTFGSGTRLTVV.

The J gene is TRBJ2-7, the V gene TRBV7-8; D possibly corresponds to TRBD2 (5 bases). The CDR3 is 15 amino acids. CDR1 SGHVS and CDR2 FQNEAQ come from the germline V gene. Between the trimmed V and J ends, which lost 5 bases and 2 bases, there was a span of 16 bases. The CDR3 loop is CASSRREGITYEQYF. CDR3 in DNA: TGTGCCAGCAGCCGCCGGGAAGGGATAACCTACGAGCAGTACTTC.

This clone was counted only a few times. The V call is TRBV29-1, the J call TRBJ1-2; no reliable D call. There are 12 residues in the CDR3. The V gene lost 5 bases and the J gene lost 2 bases, with 9 bases spanning the gap. CDR1 and CDR2 (germline): SQVTM, ANQGSEA. The CDR3 here is CSVSGRNYGYTF. Here the CDR3 DNA reads TGCAGCGTTAGCGGCAGAAACTATGGCTACACCTTC.

The V gene is TRBV11-3, the J gene TRBJ2-5; D is ambiguous. Trimming took off 5 bases at V and 2 bases at J, with 12 bases between the two ends. Germline loops: CDR1 SGHNT, CDR2 YENEEA. There are 14 residues in the CDR3. In DNA form, the CDR3 reads TGTGCCAGCAGCCCCCCCGGCGAACAAGAGACCCAGTACTTC. Amino acid sequence: CASSPPGEQETQYF.

This sequence joins TRBV19 and TRBJ1-1; D gene unclear. The germline gives CDR1 LNHDA, CDR2 SQIVND (reference sequence). The germline V and J ends were trimmed by 4 bases and 3 bases, with 6 bases remaining between them. CDR3 size: 12 residues. CDR3 nucleotides: TGTGCCAGTAGTAGGGAGTACACTGAAGCTTTCTTT. Amino acids: CASSREYTEAFF. Full variable domain (remainder filled in from reference TRBV19 and TRBJ1-1): DGGITQSPKYLFRKEGQNVTLSCEQNLNHDAMYWYRQDPGQGLRLIYYSQIVNDFQKGDIAEGYSVSREKKESFPLTVTSAQKNPTAFYLCASSREYTEAFFGQGTRLTVV.

The rearrangement uses TRBV28 and TRBJ1-5; D unclear. The CDR3 sequence is 11 residues long. The ends were cut back, 4 bases at V and 6 bases at J, with 4 bases in the middle. Germline CDR1 and CDR2: MDHEN and SYDVKM. In DNA, the CDR3 is TGTGCCAGCAGTTGGGGTCAGCCCCAGCATTTT. This gives the protein CASSWGQPQHF.

V usage is TRBV3-1 (or the pseudogene TRBV3-2) and J usage is TRBJ2-2, with a tentative D call TRBD1 (8 bases). Between the trimmed V and J ends, which lost 4 bases and 5 bases, there was a span of 20 bases. The V gene's germline CDR1 is LGHDT and CDR2 YNNKEL (reference sequence). The CDR3 is 17 residues long. The DNA for the CDR3 is TGTGCCAGCAGCCCTCGGGTCGACAGGGGAGGGACCGGGGAGCTGTTTTTT. Encoded protein: CASSPRVDRGGTGELFF.

The V call is TRBV5-5, the J call TRBJ1-4; D call uncertain. Trimming stripped 0 bases from V and 0 bases from J, with 3 bases between. This CDR3 has 14 amino acids. Germline V gene lookup returns CDR1 SGHKS and CDR2 YYEKEE (reference sequence). The CDR3: CASSLVSTNEKLFF. CDR3 coding DNA: TGTGCCAGCAGCTTGGTTTCAACTAATGAAAAACTGTTTTTT.

This chain uses TRBV7-9 with TRBJ2-3, with TRBD1 matching 9 bases. The length of the CDR3 is 13 residues. V dropped 5 bases and J dropped 9; count of bases not matched to a gene: 6. The germline gives CDR1 SEHNR, CDR2 FQNEAQ (reference sequence). CDR3 sequence reads: CASSPGTGNTQYF. CDR3 in DNA: TGTGCCAGCAGCCCCGGGACAGGGAACACGCAGTATTTT.

The J gene is TRBJ2-1, the V gene TRBV19; a weak D match, TRBD1 (6 bases). The CDR3 has 15 amino acids. Deletions cut 7 bases from V and 10 bases from J, with 23 bases between. CDR1 LNHDA and CDR2 SQIVND come from the germline V gene (reference sequence). The CDR3 spells CASTLGASPLQEQFF. The CDR3 coding sequence is TGTGCCAGTACCCTGGGGGCGAGCCCCCTTCAGGAGCAGTTCTTC.

DNA of the CDR3: TGCGCCAGCAGCGAGACAGGGGAGGCCTATGGCTACACCTTC. It translates to CASSETGEAYGYTF. The gene calls are TRBV5-1 and TRBJ1-2; TRBD1 matches 8 bases. Trimming at V came to 4 bases and at J to 4 bases, leaving 6 bases not matched to a gene. This CDR3 has 14 residues. Germline CDR1 SGHRS, CDR2 YFSETQ. The full variable domain, its missing parts supplied by reference TRBV5-1 and TRBJ1-2, is KAGVTQTPRYLIKTRGQQVTLSCSPISGHRSVSWYQQTPGQGLQFLFEYFSETQRNKGNFPGRFSGRQFSNSRSEMNVSTLELGDSALYLCASSETGEAYGYTFGSGTRLTVV.